This T cell receptor (beta chain) was identified in a study of blood T cell repertoires in COVID-19 (dated by TCRdb to 2019 to 2021). Study-level background: Samples from collaborators originated in the United States, Italy and Spain and spanned both the acute and convalescent phases of COVID-19. The prospective study material was composed of cDNA or gDNA derived from T cells, B-cell-depleted T cells, or PBMCs. The dataset comprised deeply sampled blood TCRbeta repertoires from subjects exposed to, actively infected with, or recovered from COVID-19. The repertoires were released in a freely available public database meant as a resource for research on the immune response to SARS-CoV-2. Samples came from the ongoing ImmuneRACE study (first 160 participants) plus 1,254 subjects from 6 global collaborators. Nearly every sample came with metadata listing a de-identified subject ID, COVID-19 status, age in years and sex. Where available, HLA class I and class II types were taken from metadata supplied by the sample provider and were not determined by assay-based typing.

The immunoSEQ Assay, a bias-controlled multiplex PCR, was used to amplify TCRbeta CDR3 regions from genomic DNA. Regarding the original processing steps: Nucleated cell counts per sample were estimated from amplification of reference gene primers within the assay. To quantify the absolute abundance of each unique TCRbeta CDR3 rearrangement, sequence reads were collapsed and filtered. For each sample, productive Simpson clonality was calculated as the square root of Simpson's diversity index over productive rearrangements. TCRdb obtained this table from immuneACCESS and retained in-frame rearrangements with V and J assigned. These tables miss some clones; where compared with another copy, unresolved V genes account for less than half of the shortfall, and the remainder is unexplained. The D gene and trimming were derived from the DNA, and the V and J assignments and clone size from that table. The sample profile shows over 55,000 clones; about 90% of them were found once. The ten largest clones add up to around 5.3% of the sample.

Note on this clone: Its antigen target is currently unknown. There are no base qualities to consult, and no much larger clone falls within one base.

Relative to germline, V is missing 5 bases and J is missing 5 bases, with 11 bases of the junction outside any gene match. The CDR3 goes from the cysteine to the phenylalanine over 15 residues. Only the CDR3 DNA stays, 45 bases, in frame from base 1. According to the germline V gene, CDR1 reads MDHEN and CDR2 reads SYDVKM. Collaborating institutions collected whole blood in K2EDTA tubes following their own protocols. For TCRbeta analysis, collaborators shipped samples as frozen whole blood, isolated PBMCs, or DNA extracted from either of those sample types. What the study reported, not specific to this receptor: Clinical and demographic metadata were provided uncurated, with the amount varying by source and participant.

The sequencing input was peripheral blood. The rearranged chain carries TRBV28 and TRBJ2-5; TRBD1 fits 7 bases in the junction. The receptor was isolated from a man aged 50 or older with active COVID-19. The CDR3 reads as follows: CASSTRQGFSETQYF. The sequenced DNA: TGTGCCAGCAGTACCAGACAGGGTTTTAGCGAGACCCAGTACTTC.